The 8 T cell receptor beta chains below come from one sample, sequenced in a study of CD8 T cells in ankylosing spondylitis. TCRdb recomputed calls from the 5' RACE reads with MiXCR, one row per CDR3 protein. The sample lists about 500,000 distinct CDR3 sequences; roughly an eighth were seen once. These TCRs' antigens remain unknown. Whole-study results and caveats: There was a TCR beta motif, made of eight highly homologous variants, that appeared characteristic of ankylosing spondylitis blood.

Sequencing used blood, either unsorted or a sorted T cell fraction (not recorded which). These receptor sequences come from a male donor with ankylosing spondylitis.

Note on this clonotype: A clone one base away is much larger, so this may be a read error. The chain combines TRBV12-3 or TRBV12-4 with TRBJ1-2; D unclear. This CDR3 has 13 amino acids. The germline V and J ends were trimmed by 1 base and 10 bases, with 13 bases remaining between them. CDR3 amino acids: CASSLVQTIDYTF. CDR3 in DNA: TGTGCCAGCAGTTTAGTTCAGACAATCGACTACACCTTC.

In its sample, this clonotype was seen a few times. V gene TRBV6-1 combines with J gene TRBJ1-5; D is ambiguous. Trimming removed 5 bases from V and 5 bases from J, with 13 bases in between. The CDR3 totals 14 residues. Per germline, CDR1 MNHNS and CDR2 SASEGT. The CDR3 DNA follows: TGTGCCAGCAGTAGTCGGGGAAGGGATCAGCCCCAGCATTTT. This codes for CASSSRGRDQPQHF.

This clonotype was picked up a small number of times. This CDR3 reads CASSRPSQGLNEKLFF. CDR3 DNA sequence: TGCGCCAGCAGCCGCCCATCACAGGGCCTTAATGAAAAACTGTTTTTT. The V and J genes are TRBV4-1 and TRBJ1-4; a weak D match, TRBD1 (6 bases). From germline, CDR1 is MGHRA and CDR2 YSYEKL. There are 16 residues in the CDR3. Trimming left V 4 bases short and J 4 bases short, with 16 bases between.

This clonotype occurred a few times. The gene calls are TRBV29-1 and TRBJ2-4; D possibly corresponds to TRBD1 (5 bases). The CDR3 extends over 13 amino acids. The V and J ends lost 2 bases and 1 base respectively, with 6 bases between them. Germline V lookup: CDR1 SQVTM, CDR2 ANQGSEA. The CDR3 sequence is CSVERGAKNIQYF. CDR3 DNA sequence: TGCAGCGTTGAAAGGGGCGCCAAAAACATTCAGTACTTC.

This clonotype came up many times. The chain employs TRBV12-3 or TRBV12-4 and TRBJ2-1; D ambiguous. The CDR3 is made up of 15 amino acids. Between the trimmed V and J ends, which lost 3 bases and 5 bases, there was a span of 14 bases. Here the CDR3 reads CASSFLLAGNNEQFF. CDR3 DNA sequence: TGTGCCAGCAGTTTTCTCCTCGCTGGGAACAATGAGCAGTTCTTC.

This chain connects TRBV3-1 to TRBJ2-5; 10 bases line up with TRBD1. CDR1 is LGHDT, CDR2 YNNKEL, per germline (reference sequence). The CDR3 is 15 residues long. V was clipped by 11 bases and J by 5 bases; unmatched bases: 14. The CDR3 nucleotides read TGTGCCGCAACAAAACTTACGGGACAGGGGGAGACCCAGTACTTC. Its translation: CAATKLTGQGETQYF.

The V call is TRBV25-1, the J call TRBJ1-1; D is unclear. V was cut by 7 bases and J by 4 bases, with 19 bases left in between. Germline lookup yields CDR1 MGHDK and CDR2 SYGVNS. The CDR3 has 15 residues. The CDR3 spells CASKEPHGVGTEAFF. Written as DNA, the CDR3 is TGTGCCAGCAAGGAGCCTCATGGGGTGGGCACTGAAGCTTTCTTT.

The chain carries TRBV11-2 and TRBJ2-5; D possibly corresponds to TRBD2 (5 bases). The CDR3 is 16 amino acids. Between the trimmed V and J ends, which lost 5 bases and 0 bases, there was a span of 16 bases. Germline values: CDR1 SGHAT, CDR2 FQNNGV. CDR3 in DNA: TGTGCCAGCAGCCCCCGATGGAGCGGAGACCAAGAGACCCAGTACTTC. It translates to CASSPRWSGDQETQYF.